One sample yielded the 30 T cell receptor beta chains listed below, sequenced in a study of tumor-infiltrating lymphocytes in primary liver carcinoma. Extraction of RNA together with DNA used about 18-30 mg of unsorted bulk tissue. From 450 to 550 ng total RNA, TCR beta cDNA was generated with a primer in the constant region. ARM-PCR was slightly modified, and three nested multiplex PCR rounds with it gave rise to the TCR beta libraries. Forward primers for TRBV1-TRBV30 and a C-beta reverse primer served the first two PCR rounds, at around 9 cycles each. Each CDR3 protein is one row after TCRdb ran MiXCR on the multiplex PCR reads. Among approximately 76,000 distinct CDR3 sequences, about 64% were seen once, and the ten largest hold roughly 13%. The specimen sequenced was liver tumor tissue from sampling region 4. Noted subset: tumor region T4, right-lateral pole. Receptors were obtained from a woman in her sixties or seventies with primary liver carcinoma and hepatitis B virus infection.

In its sample, this clonotype was seen many times. The chain couples TRBV12-3 or TRBV12-4 to TRBJ1-1, with D perhaps matching TRBD1 (5 bases). The V end was cut by 8 bases, the J end by 1 base, with 14 bases between. This CDR3 spans 14 amino acids. The CDR3 is CASCTRGENTEAFF. The CDR3 coding sequence is TGTGCCAGCTGCACCCGGGGGGAGAACACTGAAGCTTTCTTT.

The chain recombines TRBV6-6 with TRBJ2-1, with D possibly being TRBD1 (6 bases). The J call is in doubt because the DNA end fits TRBJ2-7 better. Looked up from germline, CDR1 is MNHNY and CDR2 is SVGAGI (reference sequence). There are 15 residues in the CDR3. The CDR3 is CASRSQGGAYKGQYF. CDR3 nucleotides: TGTGCCAGCAGGTCACAGGGTGGCGCCTACAAAGGGCAGTACTTC.

Turning to this clonotype: This may arise from a read error, as a much more abundant clone is one base away. The chain has TRBV7-9 and TRBJ1-2; TRBD1 is a possible D gene (6 bases). The V gene's germline CDR1 is SEHNR and CDR2 FQNEAQ (reference sequence). The V gene lost 5 bases and the J gene lost 5 bases, with 15 bases spanning the gap. The CDR3 totals 14 residues. The CDR3 spells CASSARTEDYGYTF. In nucleotides, the CDR3 is TGTGCCAGCAGCGCTCGGACAGAAGATTATGGCTACACCTTC.

Worth noting for this clonotype: A junction end diverges from the germline sequence, so it may reflect a read error. The chain is built from TRBV29-1 and TRBJ2-5; 10 bases are a match to TRBD1. Germline CDR1 SQVTM, CDR2 ANQGSEA. This CDR3 spans 15 amino acids. The CDR3 bases are TGCAGCGTGGAAGAGGGGACAGGGGACCAAGGGATCCAGTACTTC. Its translation is CSVEEGTGDQGIQYF.

The V gene is TRBV12-3 or TRBV12-4, the J gene TRBJ2-1; possibly TRBD2 for D (6 bases). This CDR3 comprises 15 residues. CDR3 DNA: TGTACCATCAGTTGGTTAGGGGCGGGATACAATGAGCAGTTCTTC. Translating gives CTISWLGAGYNEQFF.

This clonotype was seen only once. The junction does not match germline at one end; this may be a read error. The chain combines TRBV4-1 with TRBJ2-2, with 14 positions matching TRBD2. The CDR3 consists of 17 residues. Per the germline V gene, CDR1 is MGHRA and CDR2 is YSYEKL. The CDR3 DNA sequence: TGCGCCAGCAGCCAAGAGGGACTAGCGGGAGTGAAAGGGGAGCAGTTTTTT. This codes for CASSQEGLAGVKGEQFF.

V usage is TRBV11-2 and J usage is TRBJ2-2; TRBD1 is a possible D gene (5 bases). Germline V CDR1 and CDR2: SGHAT, FQNNGV. The CDR3 has 12 residues. The V end lost 9 bases, the J end lost 10 bases, and 15 bases lay between the germline ends. CDR3 region: CASGFWGEELFF. CDR3 in DNA: TGTGCCAGTGGCTTCTGGGGCGAGGAGCTGTTTTTT.

The chain couples TRBV11-2 to TRBJ2-7; D gene uncertain. The CDR3 has 14 residues. The V gene's germline CDR1 is SGHAT and CDR2 FQNNGV. Trimming took 0 bases from V and 12 from J, leaving 18 bases between them. CDR3 protein: CASSLDIIIPDLYF. The CDR3 DNA reads as TGTGCCAGCAGCTTAGATATCATCATCCCTGATCTGTACTTC.

This clonotype was counted many times. The genes are TRBV6-1 and TRBJ2-2, with 11 nucleotides matching TRBD1. Germline lookup yields CDR1 MNHNS and CDR2 SASEGT. V gave up 4 bases and J gave up 6 bases; unmatched junction bases: 7. This CDR3 is built from 16 residues. CDR3 region: CASSAPGQGGSGELFF. CDR3 coding DNA: TGTGCCAGCAGTGCCCCGGGACAGGGGGGCTCCGGGGAGCTGTTTTTT.

About this clonotype: The germline gene is not matched at one end of the junction; a read error may be the cause. The CDR3: CASSLEPSAETQYF. The CDR3 DNA reads as TGTGCCAGTAGCTTAGAGCCAAGTGCAGAAACGCAGTATTTT. The genes are TRBV11-2 and TRBJ2-3, with D hard to call. The CDR3 is 14 residues long. Germline CDR1 reads SGHAT; CDR2 reads FQNNGV.

In the case of this clonotype: One base away lies a much larger clone, so this may be a sequencing read error. The chain links TRBV25-1 to TRBJ2-1; D may match TRBD1 or TRBD2 (7 bases each). Germline V CDR1 and CDR2: MGHDK, SYGVNS. The CDR3 contains 15 residues. The CDR3 loop is CAGSEYGGGGDEQFF. The CDR3 DNA reads as TGTGCCGGCAGTGAATATGGGGGAGGGGGCGATGAGCAGTTCTTC. The variable domain in full, with the rest retrieved from reference TRBV25-1 and TRBJ2-1, is EADIYQTPRYLVIGTGKKITLECSQTMGHDKMYWYQQDPGMELHLIHYSYGVNSTEKGDLSSESTVSRIRTEHFPLTLESARPSHTSQYLCAGSEYGGGGDEQFFGPGTRLTVL.

A note on this clonotype: One end of the junction fails to match germline, which may point to a read error. The chain employs TRBV11-2 and TRBJ2-6; TRBD1 matches at 7 bases. The CDR3 spans 15 residues. The germline V gene encodes CDR1 SGHAT and CDR2 FQNNGV. As DNA, the CDR3 is TGTGTCGGCAGCTTAGGGGGCGCAGGGGCCAACGTCCTGACGTTC. Translating it yields CVGSLGGAGANVLTF.

As for this clonotype: Mismatch with germline at one junction end may stem from a read error. V gene TRBV7-8 combines with J gene TRBJ2-1; D unclear. The CDR3 covers 15 residues. Germline V gene lookup returns CDR1 SGHVS and CDR2 FQNEAQ. The CDR3: CDSSPQPGSYNEQFF. DNA of the CDR3: TGTGACAGCAGCCCCCAGCCGGGCTCCTACAATGAGCAATTCTTC. Together with reference TRBV7-8 and TRBJ2-1, the CDR3 gives the full variable domain: GAGVSQSPRYKVAKRGQDVALRCDPISGHVSLFWYQQALGQGPEFLTYFQNEAQLDKSGLPSDRFFAERPEGSVSTLKIQRTQQEDSAVYLCDSSPQPGSYNEQFFGPGTRLTVL.

This clonotype was observed a single time. A junction end diverges from the germline sequence, so it may reflect a read error. The chain employs TRBV5-1 and TRBJ1-1; no clear D. The CDR3 is 13 residues long. The V gene's germline CDR1 is SGHRS and CDR2 YFSETQ. The CDR3 DNA follows: TGCGCCAGCAGCTCGCACCGGAGGGCTGAAGCTTCCTTT. Translating gives CASSSHRRAEASF. Filled out from reference TRBV5-1 and TRBJ1-1, the complete variable domain reads KAGVTQTPRYLIKTRGQQVTLSCSPISGHRSVSWYQQTPGQGLQFLFEYFSETQRNKGNFPGRFSGRQFSNSRSEMNVSTLELGDSALYLCASSSHRRAEASFGQGTRLTVV.

Of note for this clonotype: One junction end disagrees with the germline gene, perhaps due to a read error. This chain uses TRBV5-5 with TRBJ1-1; D gene unclear. This CDR3 comprises 13 residues. Germline V gives CDR1 SGHKS, CDR2 YYEKEE (reference sequence). The CDR3 DNA follows: TGTGCCAGCGGCTTTACTGGGAAGACTGAAGCTTTCTTT. Translating it yields CASGFTGKTEAFF.

The chain uses TRBV5-8 and TRBJ2-1; TRBD2 matches 13 bases. V gave up 8 bases and J gave up 8 bases; unmatched junction bases: 13. Germline V lookup: CDR1 SGHTS, CDR2 YDEGEE. The CDR3 runs 16 residues. Written as DNA, the CDR3 is TGTGCCAGTAGCGTAGAATGGACTAGCGGGAGCCATGAGCAGTTCTTC. This sequence encodes CASSVEWTSGSHEQFF.

The chain combines TRBV5-1 with TRBJ2-7, with TRBD2 as a possible D gene (6 bases). The germline V gene encodes CDR1 SGHRS and CDR2 YFSETQ. V gave up 7 bases and J gave up 3 bases, with 17 bases separating them. The CDR3 runs to 14 residues. In DNA, the CDR3 is TGCGCCAGCTGCATGGAAGCGGGTCGCTACGAGCAGTACTTC. Its protein product is CASCMEAGRYEQYF.

This clonotype came up many times. V is TRBV10-2 and J is TRBJ2-4; TRBD2 aligns across 8 bases. CDR3 length: 15 residues. Germline V gives CDR1 WSHSY, CDR2 SAAADI. V lost 7 bases and J lost 1; bases outside the gene matches: 6. CDR3 bases: TGCGCCAGCATGGATAGCGGGATCGCCAAAAACATTCAGTACTTC. Amino acid sequence: CASMDSGIAKNIQYF.

There are many counts of this clonotype. The genes are TRBV28 and TRBJ1-5; a weak D match, TRBD1 (6 bases). Per germline, CDR1 MDHEN and CDR2 SYDVKM. V was pared by 6 bases and J by 6 bases, with 15 bases between. CDR3 length: 14 amino acids. CDR3: CASSLGGRGQPQHF. For the CDR3, the DNA is TGTGCCAGCAGCCTCGGGGGGCGAGGTCAGCCCCAGCATTTT.

Comments on this clonotype: A junction boundary mismatches the germline segment, possibly from a read error. The chain couples TRBV6-6 to TRBJ2-7, with 10 bases fitting TRBD1. This CDR3 comprises 17 residues. Germline V gives CDR1 MNHNY, CDR2 SVGAGI (reference sequence). In DNA, the CDR3 is TGTGCCAGCAGCTCCGCACCGGGACAGGGGTCTTCCTACGAGCGGTTCTTC. Protein: CASSSAPGQGSSYERFF.

In the case of this clonotype: Since no conserved phenylalanine or tryptophan closes the CDR3, a read error is the likely cause. The chain employs TRBV28 and TRBJ2-3; TRBD1 matches at 7 bases. Germline CDR1 is MDHEN and CDR2 is SYDVKM. Trimming took 5 bases from V and 11 from J; bases not matched to a gene: 16. There are 15 residues in the CDR3. The CDR3 DNA sequence: TGTGCCAGCAGTCCCCGGACAGGCAGACTTCGGGAGCAGTATTAT. Translation: CASSPRTGRLREQYY.

Concerning this clonotype itself: One end of the junction does not line up with germline, which may come from a read error. The chain carries TRBV4-1 and TRBJ2-5, with D perhaps matching TRBD2 (6 bases). CDR3 length equals 18 residues. Germline CDR1 is MGHRA and CDR2 is YSYEKL. CDR3 in DNA: TGCGTCAGCAGCCAAGATCTGGGCCGCGGGGCAGCCCAAGAGAGCCAGTACTTC. Amino acid sequence: CVSSQDLGRGAAQESQYF.

In regard to this clonotype: This may stem from a read error, because a much larger clone lies one nucleotide away. The chain recombines TRBV5-1 with TRBJ1-2; D is uncertain. The V gene's germline CDR1 is SGHRS and CDR2 YFSETQ. The CDR3 spans 15 residues. DNA of the CDR3: TGCGCCAGCAGCCACAGCCCGGGAGCTAACGATGGCTACACCTTC. Its translation: CASSHSPGANDGYTF.

The sample holds a few counts of this clonotype. V gene TRBV20-1 combines with J gene TRBJ2-3, with a weak D call TRBD2 (6 bases). Trimming left V 1 base short and J 3 bases short, with 11 bases between. Germline-derived CDR1 and CDR2 are DFQATT and SNEGSKA (reference sequence). The CDR3 extends over 14 amino acids. CDR3 in DNA: TGCAGTGCTAGAGGGGGGGTAGCGACAGATACGCAGTATTTT. It codes for CSARGGVATDTQYF.

This clonotype was seen a few times. The gene calls are TRBV11-2 and TRBJ2-2; TRBD1 is a possible D gene (5 bases). Trimming pared 5 bases from V and 0 bases from J, leaving 19 bases between. The CDR3 sequence is 18 residues long. CDR1 and CDR2 from the germline V gene are SGHAT and FQNNGV. The CDR3 protein is CASSRWGSYVANTGELFF. CDR3 DNA: TGTGCCAGCAGCCGATGGGGCTCTTATGTCGCGAACACCGGGGAGCTGTTTTTT.

This clonotype was recorded at least ten times. The rearrangement joins TRBV6-1 to TRBJ2-7, with 9 bases aligning to TRBD2. Germline loops: CDR1 MNHNS, CDR2 SASEGT. This CDR3 contains 15 residues. With V trimmed by 3 bases and J by 4 bases, 7 bases remained unmatched. The CDR3 sequence: CASSELAGAGYEQYF. The CDR3 DNA reads as TGTGCCAGCAGTGAGTTAGCGGGAGCTGGGTACGAGCAGTACTTC.

The table lists this clonotype with many counts. The V call is TRBV5-5, the J call TRBJ2-5; TRBD1 might be the D (6 bases). The CDR3 loop spans 16 amino acids. Germline V gives CDR1 SGHKS, CDR2 YYEKEE (reference sequence). The V end was cut by 3 bases, the J end by 2 bases, with 17 bases between. The CDR3 nucleotides are TGTGCCAGCAGCTCGGAATGGACAGCCAATCAAGAGACCCAGTACTTC. Amino acids: CASSSEWTANQETQYF.

The table lists this clonotype with a count of one. One junction end does not reproduce the germline sequence, and a read error may be involved. The chain couples TRBV29-1 to TRBJ2-3; 14 bases agree with TRBD2. Germline CDR1 and CDR2: SQVTM and ANQGSEA. CDR3 size: 16 residues. As DNA, the CDR3 is TGCAGCGTTGAACGGGGACTAGCGGGAGCCCCCGATATGCAGTATTTT. Amino acids: CSVERGLAGAPDMQYF.

This chain joins TRBV20-1 and TRBJ1-3; D gene ambiguous. The length of the CDR3 is 14 residues. The V gene's germline CDR1 is DFQATT and CDR2 SNEGSKA (reference sequence). V dropped 0 bases and J dropped 4 bases, with 10 bases sitting between them. DNA for the CDR3: TGCAGTGCTAGAGATCAACGGGCCGGAAACACCATATATTTT. This encodes CSARDQRAGNTIYF.

The rearrangement uses TRBV11-2 and TRBJ2-1; 12 nucleotides align to TRBD2. The DNA matches TRBJ2-7 better at its end, which makes the J call doubtful. Germline V lookup: CDR1 SGHAT, CDR2 FQNNGV. The CDR3 has 13 amino acids. The CDR3 DNA reads as TGTGCCAGCAACTGGACTAGCGGGGCAGCGCAGTACTTC. Encoded protein: CASNWTSGAAQYF.